A few counts support the clone carrying this TCR beta chain. These data originate in a study of regulatory T cells in long-lasting Graves disease. The CDR3 spans 14 residues. V lost 7 bases, J lost 6 bases, and 9 bases stayed unmatched. Germline CDR1 is SGHDT and CDR2 is YYEEEE. Regarding time point: persistent/refractory GD, antithyroid drugs over 5 years with positive TRAb. Construction of the TCR library relied on RNA isolated from PBMCs. In building TCR beta libraries, iRepertoire HTBI primers were used together with Arm-PCR of CDR3 regions. TCRdb reanalysed the multiplex PCR reads using MiXCR and keeps one entry per CDR3 protein. The table includes around 450,000 distinct CDR3 sequences, roughly 21% detected once.

V and J are TRBV5-6 and TRBJ2-2; 7 positions agree with TRBD1. This specimen was peripheral blood mononuclear cells (PBMCs), taken when the disease was refractory, from a patient treated with antithyroid drugs. This clonotype originated in a female donor with Graves disease. The CDR3 sequence is CASDGQAEAGELFF. The CDR3 DNA reads TGTGCCAGCGATGGACAGGCGGAGGCCGGGGAGCTGTTTTTT.